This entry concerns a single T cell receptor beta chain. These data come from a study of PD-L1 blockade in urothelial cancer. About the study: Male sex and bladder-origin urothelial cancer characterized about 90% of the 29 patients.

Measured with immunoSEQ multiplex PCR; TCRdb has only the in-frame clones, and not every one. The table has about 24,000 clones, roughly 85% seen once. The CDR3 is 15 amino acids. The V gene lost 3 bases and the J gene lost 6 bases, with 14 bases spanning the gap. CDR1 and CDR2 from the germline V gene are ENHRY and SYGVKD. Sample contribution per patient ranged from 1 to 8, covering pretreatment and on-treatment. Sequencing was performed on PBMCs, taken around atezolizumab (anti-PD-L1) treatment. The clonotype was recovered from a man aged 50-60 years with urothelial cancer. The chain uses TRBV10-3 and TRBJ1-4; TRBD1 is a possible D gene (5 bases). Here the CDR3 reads CAISDPGLGDEKLFF. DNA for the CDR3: TGTGCCATCAGTGACCCGGGACTTGGGGATGAAAAACTGTTTTTT.